Here is one T cell receptor beta chain with its context. Its cognate antigen is unknown. This entry is derived from a study of T cell responses to AZD1222 COVID-19 vaccine. The study's findings and limits: Clonal diversity was possibly underestimated; the donors were predominantly white British and more often female. Baseline serostatus was positive in only six AZD1222 recipients.

Sequenced by immunoSEQ multiplex PCR; TCRdb stores in-frame clones only, minus some. The sample carries approximately 110,000 clones, 65% to 90% recorded once. This clonotype originated in an adult in good health. Material: peripheral blood, obtained on day 0 of AZD1222 vaccination.

CDR3 amino acids: CASKGQGIIYEQYF. CDR3 in DNA: TGTGCCAGCAAGGGGCAGGGGATCATCTACGAGCAGTACTTC. The chain recombines TRBV2 with TRBJ2-7, with a tentative D call TRBD1 (6 bases). The germline V gene has CDR1 SNHLY and CDR2 FYNNEI. This CDR3 region has 14 residues. V was clipped by 7 bases and J by 3 bases, with 16 bases between them.